A single sample gave rise to the 19 T cell receptor beta chains below, sequenced in a study of blood T cell repertoires in COVID-19. Profiled with immunoSEQ multiplex PCR; TCRdb holds only in-frame clones, not every one. This sample carries about 190,000 clones, nearly 90% of them seen once, and the ten largest clones take 6.2%. Sequencing was performed on peripheral blood. The receptors derive from a woman in her thirties or forties who had recovered from COVID-19.

The chain couples TRBV27 to TRBJ2-7; D remains ambiguous. This CDR3 has 11 amino acids. From germline, CDR1 is MNHEY and CDR2 SMNVEV (reference sequence). Trimming stripped 5 bases from V and 3 bases from J, with 5 bases between. The CDR3 bases are TGTGCCAGCAGTAATTACTACGAGCAGTACTTC. Residues: CASSNYYEQYF.

This chain joins TRBV30 and TRBJ2-1; a weak D match, TRBD1 (6 bases). This CDR3 is built from 16 residues. Trimming left V 1 base short and J 10 bases short, with 23 bases between. Germline CDR1 GTSNPN, CDR2 SVGIG (reference sequence). The CDR3 is CAWSAPKIRTDKEQFF. CDR3 sequence (DNA): TGTGCCTGGAGTGCCCCAAAGATAAGGACAGATAAAGAGCAGTTCTTC. The full variable domain, rest sourced from reference TRBV30 and TRBJ2-1, is SQTIHQWPATLVQPVGSPLSLECTVEGTSNPNLYWYRQAAGRGLQLLFYSVGIGQISSEVPQNLSASRPQDRQFILSSKKLLLSDSGFYLCAWSAPKIRTDKEQFFGPGTRLTVL.

This sequence joins TRBV7-6 and TRBJ2-1, with 7 bases aligning to TRBD2. The CDR3 length is 15 residues. The junction had 7 bases not matched to a gene; V was cut back by 1 base and J by 7 bases. The germline V gene has CDR1 SGHVS and CDR2 FNYEAQ. DNA for the CDR3: TGTGCCAGCAGCTTAGAGGGAGGGGACGCAAATGAGCAGTTCTTC. Its translation is CASSLEGGDANEQFF.

The chain has TRBV4-1 and TRBJ2-7; 7 positions match TRBD1. V shed 0 bases, J shed 0 bases, and the junction held 5 bases outside the gene matches. CDR1 is MGHRA, CDR2 YSYEKL, per germline. The length of the CDR3 is 16 residues. CDR3 protein: CASSQEYRGISYEQYF. As DNA, the CDR3 is TGCGCCAGCAGCCAAGAGTACAGGGGAATCTCCTACGAGCAGTACTTC.

The rearrangement uses TRBV3-1 (or the pseudogene TRBV3-2) and TRBJ2-5, with 11 bases that match TRBD1. Unmatched junction bases numbered 4, after V lost 4 bases and J lost 6 bases. CDR3 length: 14 amino acids. CDR1 is LGHDT and CDR2 is YNNKEL in the germline V gene (reference sequence). The DNA for the CDR3 is TGTGCCAGCAGCCTCGGGACAGGGGGACAGACCCAGTACTTC. Its protein product is CASSLGTGGQTQYF.

The sample holds a few counts of this clone. The chain joins TRBV6-6 to TRBJ1-1, with a possible D match to TRBD1 (6 bases). CDR1 is MNHNY and CDR2 is SVGAGI in the germline V gene (reference sequence). V was pared by 6 bases and J by 2 bases, with 19 bases between. The CDR3 runs 16 residues. The chain's CDR3 is CASSLTPGHLNTEAFF. CDR3 DNA sequence: TGTGCCAGCAGCTTAACTCCGGGACACCTTAACACTGAAGCTTTCTTT.

The chain couples TRBV9 to TRBJ1-3; 7 bases map to TRBD1. Germline loops: CDR1 SGDLS, CDR2 YYNGEE. The CDR3 length is 14 residues. V lost 0 bases to trimming and J lost 7 bases; unmatched junction nucleotides: 4. This CDR3 is CASSVVGTANTIYF. The CDR3 region has the DNA TGTGCCAGCAGCGTAGTAGGGACAGCGAACACCATATATTTT.

This chain uses TRBV5-1 with TRBJ2-7; D unclear. The CDR3 runs 15 residues. V was pared by 0 bases and J by 0 bases, with 10 bases between. The germline V gene encodes CDR1 SGHRS and CDR2 YFSETQ. This CDR3 reads CASSLDQFSSYEQYF. The DNA for the CDR3 is TGCGCCAGCAGCTTGGACCAATTTAGCTCCTACGAGCAGTACTTC.

The V gene is TRBV10-3, the J gene TRBJ1-2; no firm D call. CDR1 and CDR2 from the germline V gene are ENHRY and SYGVKD. Trimming cost V 0 bases and J 1 base, with 6 bases left between them. The CDR3 extends over 14 amino acids. CDR3 sequence: CAISESRGNYGYTF. The CDR3 coding sequence is TGTGCCATCAGTGAGTCACGGGGTAACTATGGCTACACCTTC.

This chain links TRBV3-1 (or the pseudogene TRBV3-2) with TRBJ2-7, with 7 bases matching TRBD2. J lost 5 bases, V lost 1 base, and 11 bases had no gene match. The CDR3 covers 16 residues. Germline-derived CDR1 and CDR2 are LGHDT and YNNKEL (reference sequence). The chain's CDR3 is CASSQGGGDTVNEQYF. The DNA of the CDR3 is TGTGCCAGCAGCCAAGGGGGAGGGGATACGGTTAACGAGCAGTACTTC.

The V gene is TRBV7-2, the J gene TRBJ2-3, with 8 bases lining up with TRBD2. The CDR3 contains 15 residues. V lost 5 bases to trimming and J lost 1 base; unmatched junction nucleotides: 5. Germline V gene sequence: CDR1 SGHTA, CDR2 FQGNSA. In DNA, the CDR3 is TGTGCCAGCAGCCGCGGGGGGCGGGGCACAGATACGCAGTATTTT. Protein product: CASSRGGRGTDTQYF.

The chain employs TRBV30 and TRBJ2-1, with 11 bases lining up with TRBD2. This CDR3 is built from 15 residues. Germline CDR1 is GTSNPN and CDR2 is SVGIG (reference sequence). V lost 3 bases, J lost 8 bases, and 9 bases stayed unmatched. This CDR3 is CAWRPSGRMAHEQFF. As DNA, the CDR3 is TGTGCCTGGAGGCCTAGCGGGAGGATGGCCCATGAGCAGTTCTTC.

V gene TRBV19 combines with J gene TRBJ2-3; TRBD1 agrees at 9 bases. The germline V gene encodes CDR1 LNHDA and CDR2 SQIVND (reference sequence). CDR3 size: 15 residues. With 1 base clipped from V and 1 base from J, the junction kept 0 bases outside the gene matches. The CDR3 nucleotides read TGTGCCAGTAGTATAGGGGACAGGGGCACAGATACGCAGTATTTT. This encodes CASSIGDRGTDTQYF. Supplemented by reference TRBV19 and TRBJ2-3, the full variable domain reads DGGITQSPKYLFRKEGQNVTLSCEQNLNHDAMYWYRQDPGQGLRLIYYSQIVNDFQKGDIAEGYSVSREKKESFPLTVTSAQKNPTAFYLCASSIGDRGTDTQYFGPGTRLTVL.

The J gene is TRBJ2-1, the V gene TRBV29-1; TRBD1 aligns across 10 bases. Germline V CDR1 and CDR2: SQVTM, ANQGSEA. With 6 bases clipped from V and 5 bases from J, the junction kept 10 bases outside the gene matches. This CDR3 has 15 amino acids. CDR3 region: CSVRSTGGLNNEQFF. The CDR3 region has the DNA TGCAGCGTCAGATCGACAGGGGGCCTAAACAATGAGCAGTTCTTC.

The chain recombines TRBV18 with TRBJ1-2; D might be TRBD1 (6 bases). CDR1 KGHSH and CDR2 LQKENI come from the germline V gene. This CDR3 has 12 residues. Trimming took 2 bases from V and 7 from J, leaving 8 bases between them. The CDR3 DNA sequence: TGTGCCAGCTCACCAGGGGGCCCTGGCTACACCTTC. Translating it yields CASSPGGPGYTF.

The chain is built from TRBV5-1 and TRBJ2-1, with 13 nucleotides matching TRBD2. The CDR3 extends over 17 amino acids. Germline lookup yields CDR1 SGHRS and CDR2 YFSETQ. Unmatched junction bases numbered 12, after V lost 4 bases and J lost 8 bases. This CDR3 reads CASSQAPGLAGEYEQFF. Written as DNA, the CDR3 is TGCGCCAGCAGCCAAGCCCCCGGACTAGCGGGAGAGTATGAGCAGTTCTTC.

The V call is TRBV5-1, the J call TRBJ1-1, with D possibly being TRBD1 (5 bases). Trimming took off 4 bases at V and 2 bases at J, with 18 bases between the two ends. Germline values: CDR1 SGHRS, CDR2 YFSETQ. CDR3 size: 16 residues. CDR3 loop: CASSLGGAGRNTEAFF. CDR3 bases: TGCGCCAGCAGCCTCGGTGGGGCAGGGCGAAACACTGAAGCTTTCTTT.

For the CDR3, the DNA is TGTGCCACCAGAGCGGGAGATACGCAGTATTTT. It translates to CATRAGDTQYF. The chain joins TRBV12-3 or TRBV12-4 to TRBJ2-3; tentatively, D is TRBD2 (6 bases). CDR3 length equals 11 residues. Between the trimmed V and J ends, which lost 10 bases and 5 bases, there was a span of 10 bases.

The rearrangement joins TRBV7-9 to TRBJ1-4, with D possibly matching TRBD1 (6 bases). This CDR3 is built from 15 residues. Trimming shortened V by 4 bases and J by 8 bases, and 17 bases separated the two germline ends. From germline, CDR1 is SEHNR and CDR2 FQNEAQ (reference sequence). The CDR3 here is CASSSGTHNGEKLFF. CDR3 bases: TGTGCCAGCAGCTCCGGGACACACAATGGGGAAAAACTGTTTTTT.